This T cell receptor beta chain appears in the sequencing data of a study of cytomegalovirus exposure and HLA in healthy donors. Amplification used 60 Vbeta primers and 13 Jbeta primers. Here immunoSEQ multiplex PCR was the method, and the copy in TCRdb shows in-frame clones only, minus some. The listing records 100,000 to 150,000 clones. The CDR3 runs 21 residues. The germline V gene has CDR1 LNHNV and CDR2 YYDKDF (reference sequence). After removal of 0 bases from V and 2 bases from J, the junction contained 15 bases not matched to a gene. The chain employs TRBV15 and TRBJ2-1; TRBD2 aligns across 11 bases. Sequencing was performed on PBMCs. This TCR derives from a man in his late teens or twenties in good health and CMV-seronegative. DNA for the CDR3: TGTGCCACCAGCAGAGATAGTCCTAGCGGGGGGAATCTCGGCCCCTACAATGAGCAGTTCTTC. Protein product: CATSRDSPSGGNLGPYNEQFF.